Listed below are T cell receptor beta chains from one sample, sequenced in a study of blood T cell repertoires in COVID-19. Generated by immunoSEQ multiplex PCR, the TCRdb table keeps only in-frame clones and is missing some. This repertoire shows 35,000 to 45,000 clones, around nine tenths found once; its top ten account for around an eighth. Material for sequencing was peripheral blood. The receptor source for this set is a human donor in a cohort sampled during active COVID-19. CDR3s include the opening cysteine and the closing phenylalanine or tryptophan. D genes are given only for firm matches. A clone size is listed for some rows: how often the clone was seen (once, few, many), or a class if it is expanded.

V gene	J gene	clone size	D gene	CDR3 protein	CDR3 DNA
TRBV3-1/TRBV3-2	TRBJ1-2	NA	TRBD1	CASSPTGGGLGYGYTF	TGTGCCAGCAGCCCGACAGGGGGCGGTTTGGGTTATGGCTACACCTTC
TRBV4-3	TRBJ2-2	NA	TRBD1	CASSQLRQGTGELFF	TGCGCCAGCAGCCAACTGCGACAGGGCACCGGGGAGCTGTTTTTT
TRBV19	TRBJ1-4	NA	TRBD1	CASGAGTVKNEKLFF	TGTGCCAGTGGGGCAGGGACAGTTAAAAATGAAAAACTGTTTTTT
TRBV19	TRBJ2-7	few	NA	CASSIRANTYEQYF	TGTGCCAGTAGTATTCGAGCCAATACCTACGAGCAGTACTTC
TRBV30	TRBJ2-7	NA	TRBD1	CAWSAGQFYEQYF	TGTGCCTGGAGTGCGGGACAGTTCTACGAGCAGTACTTC
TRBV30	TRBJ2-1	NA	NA	CAWNRDSNYNEQFF	TGTGCCTGGAACCGGGACTCAAACTACAATGAGCAGTTCTTC
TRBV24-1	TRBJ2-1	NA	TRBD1	CATSDPGQGNNEQFF	TGTGCCACCAGTGACCCGGGACAGGGGAACAATGAGCAGTTCTTC
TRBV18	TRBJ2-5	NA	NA	CASSPSVASGETQYF	TGTGCCAGCTCACCATCTGTAGCGTCGGGGGAGACCCAGTACTTC
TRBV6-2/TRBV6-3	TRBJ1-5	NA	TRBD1	CASSYQNRGLGNQPQHF	TGTGCCAGCAGTTATCAAAACAGGGGGCTAGGGAATCAGCCCCAGCATTTT
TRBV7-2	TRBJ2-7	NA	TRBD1	CASSHTDGTGEQYF	TGTGCCAGCAGCCACACGGACGGGACAGGCGAGCAGTACTTC
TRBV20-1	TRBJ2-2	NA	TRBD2	CSASSSGGTGELFF	TGCAGTGCTAGTTCTAGCGGGGGGACCGGGGAGCTGTTTTTT
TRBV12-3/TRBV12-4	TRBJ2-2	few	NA	CASKTRRIGELFF	TGTGCCAGCAAGACGAGGAGGATCGGGGAGCTGTTTTTT
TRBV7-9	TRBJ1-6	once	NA	CASSSAPRSLHF	TGTGCCAGCAGCTCTGCCCCTAGGTCCCTCCACTTT
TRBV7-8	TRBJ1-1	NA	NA	CASRAGQGTEAFF	TGTGCCAGCAGGGCGGGGCAAGGCACTGAAGCTTTCTTT
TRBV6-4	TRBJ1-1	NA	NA	CASSVRGFDTEAFF	TGTGCCAGCAGTGTAAGAGGTTTCGACACTGAAGCTTTCTTT
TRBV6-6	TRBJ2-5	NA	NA	CASSKPEETQYF	TGTGCCAGCAGTAAACCGGAGGAGACCCAGTACTTC
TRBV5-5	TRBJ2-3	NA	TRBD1	CASSQGDRLTDTQYF	TGTGCCAGCAGCCAAGGGGACAGACTAACAGATACGCAGTATTTT
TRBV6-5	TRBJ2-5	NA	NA	CASSPQGRAETQYF	TGTGCCAGCAGTCCCCAGGGAAGGGCGGAGACCCAGTACTTC
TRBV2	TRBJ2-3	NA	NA	CASSEYQADTQYF	TGTGCCAGCAGTGAATACCAGGCAGATACGCAGTATTTT
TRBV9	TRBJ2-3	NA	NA	CASSVSGQADTQYF	TGTGCCAGCAGCGTATCAGGCCAGGCGGATACGCAGTATTTT
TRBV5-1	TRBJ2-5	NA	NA	CASSLTTGWKTQYF	TGCGCCAGCAGCTTGACAACAGGGTGGAAGACCCAGTACTTC
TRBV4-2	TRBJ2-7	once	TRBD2	CASSPPNSGGAVYEQYF	TGTGCCAGCAGCCCACCCAATAGCGGGGGGGCTGTCTACGAGCAGTACTTC
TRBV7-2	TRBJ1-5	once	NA	CASSLVRDSNQPQHF	TGTGCCAGCAGCTTAGTGAGGGATAGCAATCAGCCCCAGCATTTT
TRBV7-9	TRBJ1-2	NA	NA	CASSLLAGAGVGGYTF	TGTGCCAGCAGCTTACTCGCGGGGGCCGGTGTAGGCGGCTACACCTTC
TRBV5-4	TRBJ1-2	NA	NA	CASKLGDYGYTF	TGTGCCAGCAAGCTGGGAGACTATGGCTACACCTTC
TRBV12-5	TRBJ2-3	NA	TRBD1	CASGWTGRADTQYF	TGTGCTAGTGGGTGGACAGGTCGGGCAGATACGCAGTATTTT
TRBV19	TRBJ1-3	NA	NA	CASRQDSGNTIYF	TGTGCCAGTAGACAGGACTCTGGAAACACCATATATTTT
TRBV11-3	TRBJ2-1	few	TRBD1	CASSPGDRSSYNEQFF	TGTGCCAGCAGCCCAGGGGACAGAAGCTCCTACAATGAGCAGTTCTTC